This T cell receptor beta chain was obtained from a study of PD-L1 blockade in urothelial cancer. Overall study context: Researchers found blood samples held a median of roughly 140,000 T cells.

Time point indicated: pretreatment peripheral blood. This CDR3 is 17 amino acids long. With V trimmed by 4 bases and J by 2 bases, 10 bases remained unmatched. CDR1 is MDHEN, CDR2 SYDVKM, per germline. Spiking of synthetic TCR analog templates was performed in each PCR. Profiled with immunoSEQ multiplex PCR; TCRdb holds only in-frame clones, not every one. The table has about 33,000 clones, approximately 87% seen once. The receptor was isolated from a man between 60 and 75 years old with urothelial cancer. The starting material was PBMCs, obtained around atezolizumab (anti-PD-L1) treatment. The genes are TRBV28 and TRBJ2-7, with 11 nucleotides matching TRBD2. CDR3: CASSSNGLAGTTYEQYF. CDR3 sequence (DNA): TGTGCCAGCAGTTCAAACGGACTAGCGGGCACAACCTACGAGCAGTACTTC.